This T cell receptor beta chain is drawn from a study of vaccination effects on CD4 cells after COVID-19. Germline CDR1 and CDR2: LNHDA and SQIVND (reference sequence). The CDR3 runs 12 residues. Trimming stripped 3 bases from V and 3 bases from J, with 5 bases between. A remark on this clone: Its antigen is as yet unknown.

This table comes from immunoSEQ multiplex PCR, and its TCRdb copy is limited to in-frame clones, with some not included. The data hold fewer than 75,000 clones, with less than 80% observed a single time. Investigators separated out CD4+ T cells once around eleven days of culture had passed. Everyone in the study got two shots of either the BNT162b2 or mRNA-1273 vaccine. A half-medium replacement with IL-2 medium was carried out on days 3 and 7. The chain recombines TRBV19 with TRBJ1-2; no firm D call. The material was CD4+ T cells from PBMCs cultured without peptide, obtained after COVID-19 vaccination. This receptor was obtained from a human donor who received a COVID-19 vaccine. As DNA, the CDR3 is TGTGCCAGTAGTATCCGAGACTATGGCTACACCTTC. This codes for CASSIRDYGYTF. Looking up the rest from reference TRBV19 and TRBJ1-2 gives the full variable domain: DGGITQSPKYLFRKEGQNVTLSCEQNLNHDAMYWYRQDPGQGLRLIYYSQIVNDFQKGDIAEGYSVSREKKESFPLTVTSAQKNPTAFYLCASSIRDYGYTFGSGTRLTVV.